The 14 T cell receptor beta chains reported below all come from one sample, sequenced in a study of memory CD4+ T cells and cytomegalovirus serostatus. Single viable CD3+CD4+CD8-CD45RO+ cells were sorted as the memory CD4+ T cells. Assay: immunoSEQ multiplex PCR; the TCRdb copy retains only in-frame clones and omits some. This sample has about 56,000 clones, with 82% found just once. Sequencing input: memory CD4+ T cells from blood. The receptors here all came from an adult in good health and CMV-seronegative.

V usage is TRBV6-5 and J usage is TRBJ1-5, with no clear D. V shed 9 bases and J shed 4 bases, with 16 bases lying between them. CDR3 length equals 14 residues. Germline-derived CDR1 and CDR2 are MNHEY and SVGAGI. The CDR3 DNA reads TGTGCCAGTGCGGCGGTTGTTAATAATCAGCCCCAGCATTTT. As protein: CASAAVVNNQPQHF.

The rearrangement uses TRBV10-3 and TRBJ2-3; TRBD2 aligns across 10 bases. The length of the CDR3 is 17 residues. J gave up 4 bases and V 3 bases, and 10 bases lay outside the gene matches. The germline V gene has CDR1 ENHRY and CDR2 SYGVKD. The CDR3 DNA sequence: TGTGCCATCAGTGACCCTTTAGCGGGGGGAGACTCAGATACGCAGTATTTT. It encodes CAISDPLAGGDSDTQYF.

The CDR3 DNA follows: TGCGCCAGCAGCTCCGACAGGGACGGCTACACCTTC. Its translation is CASSSDRDGYTF. The rearrangement joins TRBV5-1 to TRBJ1-2, with TRBD1 matching 7 bases. Germline CDR1 and CDR2: SGHRS and YFSETQ. This CDR3 is built from 12 residues. Trimming cost V 3 bases and J 8 bases; bases outside gene matches: 4. Full variable domain (outside the CDR3, taken from reference TRBV5-1 and TRBJ1-2): KAGVTQTPRYLIKTRGQQVTLSCSPISGHRSVSWYQQTPGQGLQFLFEYFSETQRNKGNFPGRFSGRQFSNSRSEMNVSTLELGDSALYLCASSSDRDGYTFGSGTRLTVV.

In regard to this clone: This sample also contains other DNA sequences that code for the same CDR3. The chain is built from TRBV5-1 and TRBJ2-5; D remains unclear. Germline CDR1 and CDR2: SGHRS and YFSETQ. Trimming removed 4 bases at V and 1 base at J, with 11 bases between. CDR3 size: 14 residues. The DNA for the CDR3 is TGCGCCAGCAGCCCTGGGATGGCCCAAGAGACCCAGTACTTC. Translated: CASSPGMAQETQYF.

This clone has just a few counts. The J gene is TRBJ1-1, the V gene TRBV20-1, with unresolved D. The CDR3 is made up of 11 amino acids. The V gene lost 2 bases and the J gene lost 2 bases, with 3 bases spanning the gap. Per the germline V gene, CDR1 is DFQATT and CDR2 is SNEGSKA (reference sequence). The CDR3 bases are TGCAGTGCTAGACGAAACACTGAAGCTTTCTTT. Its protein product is CSARRNTEAFF.

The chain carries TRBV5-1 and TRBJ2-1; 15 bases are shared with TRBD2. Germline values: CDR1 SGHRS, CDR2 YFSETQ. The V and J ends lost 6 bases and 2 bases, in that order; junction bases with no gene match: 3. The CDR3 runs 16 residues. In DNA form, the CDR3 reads TGCGCCAGCACCAGGACTAGCGGGGGGGCCTACAATGAGCAGTTCTTC. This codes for CASTRTSGGAYNEQFF.

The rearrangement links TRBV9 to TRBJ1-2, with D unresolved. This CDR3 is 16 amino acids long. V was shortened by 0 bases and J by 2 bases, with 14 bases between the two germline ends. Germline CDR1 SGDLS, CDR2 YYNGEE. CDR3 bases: TGTGCCAGCAGCGTAGGTCTCCTTCCTCCGAACTATGGCTACACCTTC. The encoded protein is CASSVGLLPPNYGYTF.

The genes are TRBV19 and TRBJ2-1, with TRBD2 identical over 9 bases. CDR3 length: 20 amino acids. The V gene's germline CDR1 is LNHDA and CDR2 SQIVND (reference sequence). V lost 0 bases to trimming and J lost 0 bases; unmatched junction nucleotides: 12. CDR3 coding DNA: TGTGCCAGTAGTATAGAGGGGCCTAGCGGGGACCTGAGCTCCTACAATGAGCAGTTCTTC. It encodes CASSIEGPSGDLSSYNEQFF.

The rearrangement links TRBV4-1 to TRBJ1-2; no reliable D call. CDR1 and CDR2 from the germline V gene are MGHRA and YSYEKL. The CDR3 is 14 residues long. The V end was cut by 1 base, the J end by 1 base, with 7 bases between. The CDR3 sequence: CASSQAGLNYGYTF. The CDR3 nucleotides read TGCGCCAGCAGCCAAGCCGGGCTTAACTATGGCTACACCTTC.

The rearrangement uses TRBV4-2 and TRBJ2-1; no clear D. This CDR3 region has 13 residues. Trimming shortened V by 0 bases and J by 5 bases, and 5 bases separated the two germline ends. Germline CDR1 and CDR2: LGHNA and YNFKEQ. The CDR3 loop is CASSQDSNNEQFF. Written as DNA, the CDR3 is TGTGCCAGCAGCCAAGATTCGAACAATGAGCAGTTCTTC.

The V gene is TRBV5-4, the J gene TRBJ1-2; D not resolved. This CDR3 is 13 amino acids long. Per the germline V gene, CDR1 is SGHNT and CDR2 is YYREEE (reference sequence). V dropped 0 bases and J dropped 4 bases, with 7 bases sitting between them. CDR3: CASSLEYSYGYTF. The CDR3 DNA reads TGTGCCAGCAGCTTGGAGTACAGCTATGGCTACACCTTC.

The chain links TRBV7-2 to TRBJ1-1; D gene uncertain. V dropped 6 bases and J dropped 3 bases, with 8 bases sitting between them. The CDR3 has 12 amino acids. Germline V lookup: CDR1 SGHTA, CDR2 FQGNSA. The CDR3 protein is CASSAGDTEAFF. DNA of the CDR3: TGTGCCAGCAGTGCCGGGGACACTGAAGCTTTCTTT. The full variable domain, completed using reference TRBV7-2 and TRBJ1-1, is GAGVSQSPSNKVTEKGKDVELRCDPISGHTALYWYRQSLGQGLEFLIYFQGNSAPDKSGLPSDRFSAERTGGSVSTLTIQRTQQEDSAVYLCASSAGDTEAFFGQGTRLTVV.

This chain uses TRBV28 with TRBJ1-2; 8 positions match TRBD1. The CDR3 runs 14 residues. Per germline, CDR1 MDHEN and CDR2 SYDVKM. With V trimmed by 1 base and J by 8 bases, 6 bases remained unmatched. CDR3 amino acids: CASSLSGGARGYTF. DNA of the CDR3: TGTGCCAGCAGTTTATCAGGGGGCGCGCGAGGCTACACCTTC.

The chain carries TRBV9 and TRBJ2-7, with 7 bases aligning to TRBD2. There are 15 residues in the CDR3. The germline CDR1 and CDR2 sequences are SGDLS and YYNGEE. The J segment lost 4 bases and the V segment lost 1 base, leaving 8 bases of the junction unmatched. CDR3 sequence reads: CASSVRSGMTYEQYF. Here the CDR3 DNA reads TGTGCCAGCAGCGTACGAAGCGGGATGACTTACGAGCAGTACTTC.